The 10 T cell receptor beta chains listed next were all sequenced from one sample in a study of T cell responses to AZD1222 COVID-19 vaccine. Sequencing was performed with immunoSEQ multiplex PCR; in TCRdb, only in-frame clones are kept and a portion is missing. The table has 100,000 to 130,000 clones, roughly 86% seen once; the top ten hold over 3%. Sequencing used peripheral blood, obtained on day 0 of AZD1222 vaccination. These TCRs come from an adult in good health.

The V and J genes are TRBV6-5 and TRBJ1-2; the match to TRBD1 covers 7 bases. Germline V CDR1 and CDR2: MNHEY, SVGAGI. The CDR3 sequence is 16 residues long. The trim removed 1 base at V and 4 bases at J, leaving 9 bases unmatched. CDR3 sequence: CASSYFRTGGGYGYTF. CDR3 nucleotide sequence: TGTGCCAGCAGTTACTTCCGGACAGGAGGGGGCTATGGCTACACCTTC.

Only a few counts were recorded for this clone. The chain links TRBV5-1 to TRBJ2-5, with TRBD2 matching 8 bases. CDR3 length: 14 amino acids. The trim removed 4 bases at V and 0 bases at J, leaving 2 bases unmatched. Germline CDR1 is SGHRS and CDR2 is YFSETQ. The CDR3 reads CASSPGGYQETQYF. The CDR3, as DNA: TGCGCCAGCAGCCCGGGGGGGTACCAAGAGACCCAGTACTTC.

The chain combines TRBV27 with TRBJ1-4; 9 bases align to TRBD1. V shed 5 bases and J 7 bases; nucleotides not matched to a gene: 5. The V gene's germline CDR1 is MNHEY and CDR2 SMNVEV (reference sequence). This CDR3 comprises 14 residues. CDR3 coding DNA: TGTGCCAGCAGTAAACAGGGGGCAGTTGAAAAACTGTTTTTT. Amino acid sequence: CASSKQGAVEKLFF.

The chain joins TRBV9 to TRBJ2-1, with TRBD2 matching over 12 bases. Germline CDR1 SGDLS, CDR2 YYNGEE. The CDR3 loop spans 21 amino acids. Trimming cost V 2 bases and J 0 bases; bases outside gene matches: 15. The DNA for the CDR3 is TGTGCCAGCAGCGTCTCCTTGACTAGCGGGAGACCCTTGGGCTCCTACAATGAGCAGTTCTTC. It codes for CASSVSLTSGRPLGSYNEQFF.

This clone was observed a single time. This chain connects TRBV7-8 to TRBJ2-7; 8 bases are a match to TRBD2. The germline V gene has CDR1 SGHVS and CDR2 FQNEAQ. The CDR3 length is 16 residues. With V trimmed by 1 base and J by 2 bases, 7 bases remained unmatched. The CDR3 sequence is CASSLGASGSTYEQYF. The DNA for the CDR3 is TGTGCCAGCAGCTTAGGTGCTAGCGGGTCTACCTACGAGCAGTACTTC.

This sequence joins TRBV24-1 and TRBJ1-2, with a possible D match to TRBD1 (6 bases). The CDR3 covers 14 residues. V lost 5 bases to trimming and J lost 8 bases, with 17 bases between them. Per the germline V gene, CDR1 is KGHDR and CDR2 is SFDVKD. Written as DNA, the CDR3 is TGTGCCACCAGTGCCGGGGGGGCAACCTCGGGCTACACCTTC. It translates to CATSAGGATSGYTF.

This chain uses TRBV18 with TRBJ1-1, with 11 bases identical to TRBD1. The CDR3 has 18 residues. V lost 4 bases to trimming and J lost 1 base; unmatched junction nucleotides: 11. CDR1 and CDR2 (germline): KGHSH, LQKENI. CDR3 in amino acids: CASSLGSGQGVWNTEAFF. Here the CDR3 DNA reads TGTGCCAGCTCACTCGGATCGGGACAGGGGGTGTGGAACACTGAAGCTTTCTTT.

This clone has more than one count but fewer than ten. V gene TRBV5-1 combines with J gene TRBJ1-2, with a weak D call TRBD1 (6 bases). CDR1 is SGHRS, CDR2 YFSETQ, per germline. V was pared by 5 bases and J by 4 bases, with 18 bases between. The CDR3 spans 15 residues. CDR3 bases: TGCGCCAGCAGGATTGGGTACAGGGTGAGCTATGGCTACACCTTC. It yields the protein CASRIGYRVSYGYTF. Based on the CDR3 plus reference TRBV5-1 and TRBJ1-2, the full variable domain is KAGVTQTPRYLIKTRGQQVTLSCSPISGHRSVSWYQQTPGQGLQFLFEYFSETQRNKGNFPGRFSGRQFSNSRSEMNVSTLELGDSALYLCASRIGYRVSYGYTFGSGTRLTVV.

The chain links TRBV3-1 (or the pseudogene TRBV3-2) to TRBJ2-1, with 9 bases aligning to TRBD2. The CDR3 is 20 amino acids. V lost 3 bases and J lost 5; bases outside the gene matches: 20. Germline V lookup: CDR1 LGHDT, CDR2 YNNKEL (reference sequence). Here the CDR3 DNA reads TGTGCCAGCAGCCATCTTTCGGTACTAGCGGGTATCGTCCTGAACAATGAGCAGTTCTTC. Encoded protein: CASSHLSVLAGIVLNNEQFF.

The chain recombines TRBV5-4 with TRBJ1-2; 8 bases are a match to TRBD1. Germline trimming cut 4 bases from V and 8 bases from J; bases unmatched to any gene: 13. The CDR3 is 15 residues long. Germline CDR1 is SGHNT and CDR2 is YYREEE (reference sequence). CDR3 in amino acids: CASSQGGQGALGYTF. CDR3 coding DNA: TGTGCCAGCAGCCAAGGGGGGCAGGGGGCGTTAGGCTACACCTTC.